This TCR beta chain was identified during a study of shared clonotypes between healthy human individuals. Broader study findings: Among the subsets, naive ones generally showed larger estimated richness than memory ones.

V was pared by 6 bases and J by 2 bases, with 3 bases of the junction left unmatched. The CDR3 is made up of 14 amino acids. The germline CDR1 and CDR2 sequences are LNHDA and SQIVND (reference sequence). A note on this clone: As yet, its antigen is unknown.

Researchers ran the assay at a deep level. Here immunoSEQ multiplex PCR was the method, and the copy in TCRdb shows in-frame clones only, minus some. Here the sample spans approximately 2.1 million clones, 90% to 95% being singletons. Sequenced material: naive CD4+ T cells from PBMCs. As for subset: CD45RA+ positively selected. The chain links TRBV19 to TRBJ2-7; 11 bases align to TRBD2. The source is a man aged 18 to 35 in good health. Some clones in this sample may be carry-over from other donors' samples. This chain's CDR3 is CASRGTSGAYEQYF. The CDR3 coding sequence is TGTGCCAGTAGGGGGACTAGCGGAGCCTACGAGCAGTACTTC.